Below are 17 T cell receptor beta chains sequenced from a single sample in a study of sequential checkpoint blockade in melanoma. Sample treatment: randomized to nivolumab then ipilimumab (arm A) or the reverse (arm B). The data were produced by immunoSEQ multiplex PCR, yet TCRdb's version contains in-frame clones alone and is incomplete. The table has over 1,400 clones, about a fifth seen once. The material sequenced was tumor tissue (inferred from file names), taken from a patient given nivolumab and ipilimumab in sequence. These receptors all stem from a human donor with melanoma.

This clone appeared a few times. The chain links TRBV28 to TRBJ2-1; 8 bases line up with TRBD2. V lost 7 bases, J lost 0 bases, and 11 bases stayed unmatched. This CDR3 region has 17 residues. Germline assignment: CDR1 MDHEN and CDR2 SYDVKM. As DNA, the CDR3 is TGTGCCAGCACTAGTGGGGGGCGGGAGGACTCCTACAATGAGCAGTTCTTC. It is translated as CASTSGGREDSYNEQFF.

This clone was detected only a few times. The chain couples TRBV30 to TRBJ1-1; no firm D call. The V gene lost 3 bases and the J gene lost 3 bases, with 5 bases spanning the gap. Germline loops: CDR1 GTSNPN, CDR2 SVGIG (reference sequence). CDR3 length: 11 amino acids. CDR3 bases: TGTGCCTGGAGGGGATACACTGAAGCTTTCTTT. It translates to CAWRGYTEAFF.

In its sample, this clone is large. The rearrangement uses TRBV15 and TRBJ2-7, with 9 positions matching TRBD2. Germline V gene sequence: CDR1 LNHNV, CDR2 YYDKDF (reference sequence). This CDR3 comprises 14 residues. V lost 8 bases and J lost 6; bases outside the gene matches: 11. This CDR3 is CATAARGTSSEQYF. The CDR3 DNA reads TGTGCCACCGCCGCACGCGGGACTAGCAGCGAGCAGTACTTC.

This clone has a handful of counts. The chain couples TRBV6-8 to TRBJ2-5; 9 nucleotides match TRBD2. Losses at the gene ends were 1 base for V and 1 base for J; bases not matched to a gene: 4. Germline CDR1 reads MNHGY; CDR2 reads SAAAGT. This CDR3 contains 16 residues. The CDR3 region is CASSYLGRGGQETQYF. DNA of the CDR3: TGTGCCAGCAGTTACTTGGGGCGGGGGGGCCAAGAGACCCAGTACTTC.

This clone was detected a few times. The CDR3 DNA follows: TGTGCCAGCAGCGGGAAGTGGGGGACGGACTATGGCTACACCTTC. Its translation: CASSGKWGTDYGYTF. The V call is TRBV11-3, the J call TRBJ1-2; a weak D match, TRBD1 (5 bases). This CDR3 has 15 residues. In germline, CDR1 is SGHNT, CDR2 YENEEA. V was pared by 5 bases and J by 3 bases, with 16 bases between.

By sample fraction, this clone is medium-sized. The V gene is TRBV7-8, the J gene TRBJ1-1; 12 bases fit TRBD1. Trimming at V came to 4 bases and at J to 0 bases, leaving 3 bases not matched to a gene. From germline, CDR1 is SGHVS and CDR2 FQNEAQ. CDR3 length: 16 amino acids. The CDR3 loop reads CASSSGTGGMNTEAFF. In nucleotides, the CDR3 is TGTGCCAGCAGCTCCGGGACAGGGGGCATGAACACTGAAGCTTTCTTT.

V usage is TRBV18 and J usage is TRBJ1-1; D perhaps matches TRBD1 (6 bases). The length of the CDR3 is 18 residues. V lost 0 bases and J 0 bases, leaving 17 bases between the germline ends. Germline CDR1 is KGHSH and CDR2 is LQKENI. The CDR3 coding sequence is TGTGCCAGCTCACCACCACCTTCGATCACAGGGTTGAACACTGAAGCTTTCTTT. It encodes CASSPPPSITGLNTEAFF.

This clone is classed as medium-sized. The chain employs TRBV6-8 and TRBJ2-7; 8 bases agree with TRBD2. Per germline, CDR1 MNHGY and CDR2 SAAAGT. This CDR3 is built from 15 residues. Trimming cost V 7 bases and J 2 bases; bases outside gene matches: 10. Here the CDR3 reads CASIPSGTSPYEQYF. In DNA form, the CDR3 reads TGTGCCAGCATCCCCTCGGGGACTAGTCCCTACGAGCAGTACTTC.

This rearrangement joins TRBV28 to TRBJ1-2; 7 nucleotides match TRBD1. This CDR3 contains 14 residues. Germline lookup yields CDR1 MDHEN and CDR2 SYDVKM. The trim removed 7 bases at V and 8 bases at J, leaving 13 bases unmatched. In DNA form, the CDR3 reads TGTGCCAGCACCAAGGGTGAGGGGGCGGGAGGCTACACCTTC. This translates into CASTKGEGAGGYTF.

The chain carries TRBV9 and TRBJ1-2; 7 bases are shared with TRBD1. Looked up from germline, CDR1 is SGDLS and CDR2 is YYNGEE. The CDR3 runs to 14 residues. J gave up 5 bases and V 5 bases, and 9 bases lay outside the gene matches. This chain's CDR3 is CASRGQASLYGYTF. DNA for the CDR3: TGTGCCAGCAGAGGACAGGCCTCCCTGTATGGCTACACCTTC.

The V and J genes are TRBV10-3 and TRBJ2-2, with 10 bases identical to TRBD1. The CDR3 is made up of 16 amino acids. Germline V gene lookup returns CDR1 ENHRY and CDR2 SYGVKD. Unmatched junction bases numbered 3, after V lost 0 bases and J lost 5 bases. DNA of the CDR3: TGTGCCATCAGTGAGTCGGACAGGGGGGAAACCGGGGAGCTGTTTTTT. This sequence encodes CAISESDRGETGELFF.

By sample share, this clone is medium-sized. The gene calls are TRBV12-5 and TRBJ2-1; 12 bases match TRBD2. CDR1 and CDR2 (germline): LGHNT, FRNRAP. CDR3 length: 15 amino acids. CDR3 DNA: TGTGCCAGCACCCGACTAGCGGGGGTGTACAATGAGCAGTTCTTC. This encodes CASTRLAGVYNEQFF.

A few counts support this clone. The chain carries TRBV18 and TRBJ1-2; 9 bases are shared with TRBD1. The junction had 22 bases not matched to a gene; V was cut back by 4 bases and J by 4 bases. This CDR3 region has 20 residues. Germline lookup yields CDR1 KGHSH and CDR2 LQKENI. The chain's CDR3 is CASSRTSGQGNDISSYGYTF. In DNA, the CDR3 is TGTGCCAGCTCACGCACGTCGGGACAGGGTAATGACATAAGCTCCTATGGCTACACCTTC.

The genes are TRBV19 and TRBJ2-5; TRBD2 agrees at 10 bases. The CDR3 is made up of 17 amino acids. Germline V CDR1 and CDR2: LNHDA, SQIVND (reference sequence). With V trimmed by 6 bases and J by 5 bases, 15 bases remained unmatched. The CDR3 reads CASRTSGRGQNQETQYF. For the CDR3, the DNA is TGTGCCAGTAGAACCAGCGGGAGGGGCCAAAATCAGGAGACCCAGTACTTC.

This clone has more than one count but fewer than ten. The chain carries TRBV6-8 and TRBJ2-4, with 7 bases lining up with TRBD1. The germline V gene has CDR1 MNHGY and CDR2 SAAAGT. There are 16 residues in the CDR3. Unmatched junction bases numbered 10, after V lost 8 bases and J lost 0 bases. CDR3 protein: CASRDSESLAKNIQYF. The CDR3 DNA sequence: TGTGCCAGCCGGGACAGCGAATCTCTAGCCAAAAACATTCAGTACTTC.

This clone is classed as medium-sized. The rearrangement uses TRBV6-8 and TRBJ2-1; tentatively, D is TRBD1 or TRBD2 (5 bases each). Deletions cut 8 bases from V and 10 bases from J, with 15 bases between. This CDR3 contains 12 residues. The germline V gene encodes CDR1 MNHGY and CDR2 SAAAGT. CDR3 region: CASGTGFGEQFF. CDR3 DNA: TGTGCCAGCGGGACGGGGTTCGGGGAGCAGTTCTTC.

J is TRBJ2-3 and V is TRBV11-3; 13 bases are shared with TRBD2. This CDR3 is 19 amino acids long. V dropped 2 bases and J dropped 6; count of bases not matched to a gene: 14. CDR1 SGHNT and CDR2 YENEEA come from the germline V gene. CDR3 coding DNA: TGTGCCAGCAGCTTATTCGTACTAGCGGGGGGGCGCAGTTTGGATACGCAGTATTTT. This translates into CASSLFVLAGGRSLDTQYF.